These 25 T cell receptor beta chains were sequenced from one sample in a study of blood T cell repertoires in COVID-19. The data were produced by immunoSEQ multiplex PCR, yet TCRdb's version contains in-frame clones alone and is incomplete. The sample records several thousand clones, more than 85% being singletons. Sequenced sample: peripheral blood. The receptor set was obtained from a woman aged 45 to 65 with active COVID-19.

V usage is TRBV4-1 and J usage is TRBJ2-1; tentatively, D is TRBD2 (5 bases). The CDR3 is 15 residues long. V lost 7 bases, J lost 6 bases, and 19 bases lay in between. CDR1 MGHRA and CDR2 YSYEKL come from the germline V gene. CDR3 amino acids: CASTGRGGLINEQFF. The CDR3, as DNA: TGCGCCAGCACTGGGCGTGGCGGGCTGATCAATGAGCAGTTCTTC.

CDR3 DNA: TGTGCCAGCTCACCAACTAGCGGAAGCAACAATGAGCAGTTCTTC. Translated, it gives CASSPTSGSNNEQFF. The J gene is TRBJ2-1, the V gene TRBV18; 8 bases line up with TRBD2. Germline CDR1 KGHSH, CDR2 LQKENI. CDR3 length: 15 residues. With V trimmed by 2 bases and J by 5 bases, 5 bases remained unmatched.

The chain is built from TRBV18 and TRBJ1-3; D possibly corresponds to TRBD1 (6 bases). CDR1 is KGHSH and CDR2 is LQKENI in the germline V gene. V shed 3 bases and J shed 0 bases, with 12 bases lying between them. The CDR3 totals 16 residues. CDR3 sequence (DNA): TGTGCCAGCTCACCGTCGCAACAGGGCTCTGGAAACACCATATATTTT. This translates into CASSPSQQGSGNTIYF.

This clone occurred once. The genes are TRBV10-2 and TRBJ2-1, with 8 bases that match TRBD2. This CDR3 spans 18 amino acids. V shed 6 bases and J 0 bases; nucleotides not matched to a gene: 13. The V gene's germline CDR1 is WSHSY and CDR2 SAAADI. This chain's CDR3 is CASRGSGSTGRSYNEQFF. The CDR3 nucleotides are TGCGCCAGCAGGGGGAGCGGGAGTACGGGACGCTCCTACAATGAGCAGTTCTTC.

By share, this clone counts as medium-sized. This sequence joins TRBV6-5 and TRBJ2-1, with D tentatively TRBD2 (5 bases). Germline CDR1 and CDR2: MNHEY and SVGAGI. There are 15 residues in the CDR3. V shed 8 bases and J shed 0 bases, with 14 bases lying between them. Here the CDR3 DNA reads TGTGCCAGCCAGGCCGTTCGGGACTCCTACAATGAGCAGTTCTTC. Translated: CASQAVRDSYNEQFF.

V usage is TRBV9 and J usage is TRBJ2-3; 11 bases line up with TRBD2. The trim removed 2 bases at V and 3 bases at J, leaving 5 bases unmatched. CDR1 is SGDLS, CDR2 YYNGEE, per germline. The CDR3 runs 16 residues. The DNA for the CDR3 is TGTGCCAGCAGCGTGGGACTAGCGGTTTCGACAGATACGCAGTATTTT. Translated: CASSVGLAVSTDTQYF. Variable domain in full (rest from reference TRBV9 and TRBJ2-3): DSGVTQTPKHLITATGQRVTLRCSPRSGDLSVYWYQQSLDQGLQFLIQYYNGEERAKGNILERFSAQQFPDLHSELNLSSLELGDSALYFCASSVGLAVSTDTQYFGPGTRLTVL.

V and J are TRBV23-1 and TRBJ2-7, with TRBD1 as a possible D gene (5 bases). TRBV23-1 is an open reading frame, and its role is uncertain. The CDR3 extends over 16 amino acids. V lost 7 bases to trimming and J lost 5 bases, with 24 bases between them. Written as DNA, the CDR3 is TGCGCCAGCAACCGTCGGAGAAACAGGCCGTTCCACGAGCAGTACTTC. Its protein product is CASNRRRNRPFHEQYF.

The chain couples TRBV9 to TRBJ2-2, with no clear D. Germline lookup yields CDR1 SGDLS and CDR2 YYNGEE. This CDR3 has 15 amino acids. Trimming removed 6 bases from V and 1 base from J, with 13 bases in between. The CDR3 nucleotides are TGTGCCAGCACCCTTGGATCAGGGAACACCGGGGAGCTGTTTTTT. Protein sequence: CASTLGSGNTGELFF.

The chain uses TRBV5-1 and TRBJ2-5; 12 bases map to TRBD2. The CDR3 is made up of 14 amino acids. Germline V gene lookup returns CDR1 SGHRS and CDR2 YFSETQ. J was trimmed by 5 bases and V by 1 base; bases with no gene match: 0. In DNA, the CDR3 is TGCGCCAGCAGCTTGACTAGCGGGAGGGAGACCCAGTACTTC. The encoded protein is CASSLTSGRETQYF.

The chain combines TRBV30 with TRBJ1-1; 7 bases are shared with TRBD1. CDR3 length equals 10 residues. After removal of 7 bases from V and 6 bases from J, the junction contained 2 bases not matched to a gene. Germline V gene sequence: CDR1 GTSNPN, CDR2 SVGIG (reference sequence). CDR3 nucleotides: TGTGCCTCGCAGGGGGCTGAAGCTTTCTTT. It specifies CASQGAEAFF.

The CDR3 DNA reads as TGTGCCAGCAGTGACAACGGCGGGGAAGCTTTCTTT. Translation gives CASSDNGGEAFF. The chain links TRBV6-4 to TRBJ1-1; D uncertain. V lost 2 bases to trimming and J lost 8 bases, with 9 bases between them. CDR1 is MRHNA and CDR2 is SNTAGT in the germline V gene. The CDR3 is 12 residues long.

Regarding this clone: A much larger clone differs from this one at a single base, so this may be a read error. The chain uses TRBV28 and TRBJ2-7, with 7 bases identical to TRBD2. Germline CDR1 and CDR2: MDHEN and SYDVKM. This CDR3 region has 16 residues. For the CDR3, the DNA is TGTGTCAGCAGTTTCCCGACAGCGGGAAGGCGTGACGAGCAGTACTTC. Protein sequence: CVSSFPTAGRRDEQYF.

The chain carries TRBV11-2 and TRBJ1-1; D is possibly TRBD1 (5 bases). The germline gives CDR1 SGHAT, CDR2 FQNNGV. V dropped 6 bases and J dropped 1 base, with 9 bases sitting between them. CDR3 size: 13 residues. The CDR3 reads CASSWGRNTEAFF. As DNA, the CDR3 is TGTGCCAGCAGTTGGGGCCGGAACACTGAAGCTTTCTTT.

This chain connects TRBV5-1 to TRBJ1-5, with 8 nucleotides matching TRBD1. The length of the CDR3 is 15 residues. The trim removed 0 bases at V and 5 bases at J, leaving 4 bases unmatched. CDR1 is SGHRS and CDR2 is YFSETQ in the germline V gene. The CDR3 sequence is CASSLGTGFDQPQHF. The CDR3 region has the DNA TGCGCCAGCAGCTTGGGGACAGGGTTCGATCAGCCCCAGCATTTT.

The chain employs TRBV28 and TRBJ2-7; 8 bases map to TRBD2. Looked up from germline, CDR1 is MDHEN and CDR2 is SYDVKM. V was pared by 6 bases and J by 7 bases, with 11 bases of the junction left unmatched. This CDR3 is 14 amino acids long. CDR3 loop: CASSRGGPLGEQYF. CDR3 nucleotides: TGTGCCAGCAGCCGGGGGGGACCTCTAGGTGAGCAGTACTTC. Full variable domain (rest looked up from reference TRBV28 and TRBJ2-7): DVKVTQSSRYLVKRTGEKVFLECVQDMDHENMFWYRQDPGLGLRLIYFSYDVKMKEKGDIPEGYSVSREKKERFSLILESASTNQTSMYLCASSRGGPLGEQYFGPGTRLTVT.

This clone was detected only once. The chain is built from TRBV19 and TRBJ2-5; D unresolved. The CDR3 has 13 amino acids. The germline V gene encodes CDR1 LNHDA and CDR2 SQIVND (reference sequence). Trimming left V 3 bases short and J 2 bases short, with 7 bases between. Here the CDR3 reads CASSIVNQETQYF. The DNA of the CDR3 is TGTGCCAGTAGTATTGTTAATCAAGAGACCCAGTACTTC.

V is TRBV5-4 and J is TRBJ1-2, with D perhaps matching TRBD1 (6 bases). The CDR3 covers 15 residues. Germline V gives CDR1 SGHNT, CDR2 YYREEE (reference sequence). Trimming took off 4 bases at V and 3 bases at J, with 16 bases between the two ends. This CDR3 is CASSLNRVVDYGYTF. CDR3 sequence (DNA): TGTGCCAGCAGCCTGAACAGGGTGGTTGACTATGGCTACACCTTC.

The chain recombines TRBV5-1 with TRBJ2-3, with 9 nucleotides matching TRBD2. Germline V gives CDR1 SGHRS, CDR2 YFSETQ. This CDR3 is 15 amino acids long. The V gene end was trimmed by 2 bases and the J gene end by 1 base; junction bases not matched to a gene: 2. CDR3 in amino acids: CASSFASGGTDTQYF. Written as DNA, the CDR3 is TGCGCCAGCAGCTTCGCTAGCGGGGGCACAGATACGCAGTATTTT. Complete variable domain (other parts from reference TRBV5-1 and TRBJ2-3): KAGVTQTPRYLIKTRGQQVTLSCSPISGHRSVSWYQQTPGQGLQFLFEYFSETQRNKGNFPGRFSGRQFSNSRSEMNVSTLELGDSALYLCASSFASGGTDTQYFGPGTRLTVL.

This clone appeared a single time. V usage is TRBV5-3 and J usage is TRBJ1-2; 7 bases map to TRBD1. TRBV5-3 is recorded as an ORF, its role being uncertain. The CDR3 has 14 residues. Unmatched junction bases numbered 7, after V lost 4 bases and J lost 4 bases. This CDR3 is CARSNERTGYGYTF. CDR3 sequence (DNA): TGTGCCAGAAGCAACGAACGGACAGGCTATGGCTACACCTTC.

This chain joins TRBV5-4 and TRBJ2-5; 7 positions match TRBD2. The CDR3 is 15 residues long. Germline CDR1 is SGHNT and CDR2 is YYREEE (reference sequence). Germline trimming cut 0 bases from V and 1 base from J; bases unmatched to any gene: 3. The CDR3 nucleotides read TGTGCCAGCAGCTTGGTGGTAGCGGGCCAAGAGACCCAGTACTTC. Translating gives CASSLVVAGQETQYF.

The chain employs TRBV9 and TRBJ2-3, with D tentatively TRBD2 (5 bases). The CDR3 extends over 14 amino acids. CDR1 is SGDLS, CDR2 YYNGEE, per germline. V was clipped by 0 bases and J by 3 bases, with 8 bases between them. The CDR3 spells CASSVVSETDTQYF. As DNA, the CDR3 is TGTGCCAGCAGCGTAGTTAGCGAGACAGATACGCAGTATTTT.

V usage is TRBV6-1 and J usage is TRBJ2-5; D might be TRBD1 (6 bases). CDR1 is MNHNS and CDR2 is SASEGT in the germline V gene. V was trimmed by 1 base and J by 0 bases, leaving 15 bases between them. The CDR3 is made up of 17 amino acids. The CDR3 reads CASSEVLQGRYQETQYF. The CDR3 region has the DNA TGTGCCAGCAGTGAAGTGCTACAGGGAAGGTACCAAGAGACCCAGTACTTC.

The V and J genes are TRBV28 and TRBJ1-2; TRBD1 might be the D (6 bases). Deletions cut 2 bases from V and 8 bases from J, with 9 bases between. This CDR3 is 12 amino acids long. Germline V gene lookup returns CDR1 MDHEN and CDR2 SYDVKM. In DNA form, the CDR3 reads TGTGCCAGCAGTTTAGGGCAGGGGGGCTACACCTTC. Translation: CASSLGQGGYTF.

This clone was detected once. The rearrangement links TRBV21-1 to TRBJ1-2; TRBD1, the table's D call, was not compared with the DNA. TRBV21-1 is noted as a pseudogene. The length of the CDR3 is 17 residues. The CDR3, as DNA: TGTGCCAGCAGGGTGAGCAGGGATGGGTCCCACAACTATGGCTACACCTTC. Its protein is CASRVSRDGSHNYGYTF.

V usage is TRBV5-1 and J usage is TRBJ1-1, with D possibly matching TRBD1 (5 bases). Trimming left V 1 base short and J 4 bases short, with 8 bases between. CDR3 length: 13 amino acids. Germline CDR1 and CDR2: SGHRS and YFSETQ. The CDR3 DNA reads TGCGCCAGCAGCTTGAAAGGGGCCACTGAAGCTTTCTTT. Protein product: CASSLKGATEAFF.